The T cell receptor beta chain described here comes from a study of T cells in Graves' hyperthyroidism and ophthalmopathy. Amplification of TCR beta CDR3 regions was performed using RNA transcripts as template. The TCR CDR3 first-round RT-PCR relied on the HTBI primer set. A single record per CDR3 protein comes from TCRdb applying MiXCR to the multiplex PCR reads. The sample lists about 400,000 distinct CDR3 sequences; roughly 13% were seen once. This clonotype was seen repeatedly, ten times or more. Its antigen is not identified. Notes on the study in general: Ophthalmopathy, which appeared later, was predicted by the model a median 6.5 months before onset.

Germline CDR1 is MGHRA and CDR2 is YSYEKL. Germline trimming cut 1 base from V and 1 base from J; bases unmatched to any gene: 7. The CDR3 has 18 residues. V and J are TRBV4-1 and TRBJ2-5, with 12 positions matching TRBD2. This TCR derives from a man in his forties or fifties with Graves' ophthalmopathy. Sequencing was done on a sample of blood. The CDR3 nucleotides are TGCGCCAGCAGCCAAGGGGGGGGACTAGCGGGTACCCAAGAGACCCAGTACTTC. This translates into CASSQGGGLAGTQETQYF.